The rows below give T cell receptor beta chains drawn from one sample of a study of OX40 agonist ivuxolimab in advanced cancers. Some clones are missing from TCRdb's copy, which holds only in-frame ones; the method was immunoSEQ multiplex PCR. The sample has over 100,000 clones, around nine tenths seen once. This specimen was CD4+ or CD8+ T cells sorted from blood, taken in a trial of the OX40 agonist ivuxolimab. The receptors stem from an adult with an advanced solid tumor such as melanoma, head and neck, liver or kidney cancer. Both conserved end residues are part of each CDR3. A D gene is named only where the DNA matches it firmly. Where a row states a size, it is once, few, many or the class of an expanded clone; other rows omit it.

CDR3: CASSASGLNTEAFF
D: -
size: -
V: TRBV25-1
J: TRBJ1-1

CDR3: CASSATGLQGEKLFF
D: TRBD1
size: -
V: TRBV2
J: TRBJ1-4

CDR3: CASSLGDSNYGYTF
D: TRBD1
size: -
V: TRBV18
J: TRBJ1-2

CDR3: CSVVGLTDTGELFF
D: -
size: -
V: TRBV29-1
J: TRBJ2-2

CDR3: CASSLVPVRRDLTDTQYF
D: -
size: -
V: TRBV5-6
J: TRBJ2-3

CDR3: CASSLGVGMNTEAFF
D: -
size: -
V: TRBV11-1
J: TRBJ1-1

CDR3: CASRWGAPGELFF
D: -
size: -
V: TRBV28
J: TRBJ2-2

CDR3: CASSPVGPLNEQFF
D: -
size: -
V: TRBV18
J: TRBJ2-1

CDR3: CASSPLGGGNSGNTIYF
D: -
size: -
V: TRBV7-8
J: TRBJ1-3

CDR3: CATGSLNQPQHF
D: -
size: -
V: TRBV28
J: TRBJ1-5

CDR3: CASSSASGAGTEAFF
D: -
size: -
V: TRBV5-1
J: TRBJ1-1

CDR3: CASHPGTGSSYEQYF
D: TRBD1
size: -
V: TRBV5-4
J: TRBJ2-7

CDR3: CASSLRGAPNLGTEAFF
D: -
size: -
V: TRBV7-3
J: TRBJ1-1

CDR3: CASSPQDGYEQYF
D: -
size: -
V: TRBV11-2
J: TRBJ2-7

CDR3: CASSFTGQGGFYDTDTQYF
D: TRBD1
size: -
V: TRBV7-3
J: TRBJ2-3

CDR3: CASSLLGGNQPQHF
D: -
size: -
V: TRBV28
J: TRBJ1-5

CDR3: CASSPGVPDTQYF
D: -
size: -
V: TRBV7-9
J: TRBJ2-3

CDR3: CASRQNAALAQETQYF
D: -
size: -
V: TRBV7-2
J: TRBJ2-5

CDR3: CASITLSGNTIYF
D: -
size: -
V: TRBV28
J: TRBJ1-3

CDR3: CASSRGAAGQYNSPLHF
D: TRBD1
size: -
V: TRBV5-6
J: TRBJ1-6

CDR3: CARSFRVRAPYEQYF
D: -
size: -
V: TRBV5-3
J: TRBJ2-7

CDR3: CASSIPGPTDTQYF
D: -
size: -
V: TRBV21-1
J: TRBJ2-3

CDR3: CSVPGGGARGEAFF
D: -
size: -
V: TRBV29-1
J: TRBJ1-1

CDR3: CAWSVRSVAERRVSTDTQYF
D: -
size: few
V: TRBV30
J: TRBJ2-3

CDR3: CASSRGRENTEAFF
D: -
size: -
V: TRBV28
J: TRBJ1-1

CDR3: CASSYQGWGELFF
D: -
size: -
V: TRBV10-2
J: TRBJ2-2

CDR3: CASSLGQNTEAFF
D: -
size: -
V: TRBV7-2
J: TRBJ1-1

CDR3: CASSFLGEGVTGELFF
D: TRBD2
size: -
V: TRBV19
J: TRBJ2-2

CDR3: CASSLEMTIKTYEQYF
D: -
size: -
V: TRBV5-6
J: TRBJ2-7

CDR3: CASSLGQGQITDTQYF
D: TRBD1
size: -
V: TRBV28
J: TRBJ2-3

CDR3: CAISESPGQGNEQFF
D: TRBD1
size: once
V: TRBV10-3
J: TRBJ2-1

CDR3: CASSRGTGGHSDTQYF
D: TRBD1
size: -
V: TRBV19
J: TRBJ2-3

CDR3: CASSLYDRKDAEAFF
D: -
size: once
V: TRBV5-4
J: TRBJ1-1

CDR3: CAWSPSNEAFF
D: -
size: -
V: TRBV30
J: TRBJ1-1

CDR3: CASSARDRGLETQYF
D: TRBD1
size: -
V: TRBV5-6
J: TRBJ2-5

CDR3: CATSGPQGRISPLHF
D: -
size: -
V: TRBV15
J: TRBJ1-6

CDR3: CASSPLAGAFRQETQYF
D: TRBD2
size: -
V: TRBV5-4
J: TRBJ2-5

CDR3: CASSQEAGTPKPEAFF
D: -
size: -
V: TRBV14
J: TRBJ1-1

CDR3: CAWKPLGGSTEAFF
D: -
size: -
V: TRBV30
J: TRBJ1-1

CDR3: CASRPTRQGSYEQYF
D: TRBD1
size: -
V: TRBV7-2
J: TRBJ2-7

CDR3: CASRIQGGTGELFF
D: -
size: -
V: TRBV7-3
J: TRBJ2-2

CDR3: CASSLLGGRDNEQFF
D: TRBD1
size: few
V: TRBV27
J: TRBJ2-1

CDR3: CASSREGKNQPQHF
D: -
size: -
V: TRBV5-1
J: TRBJ1-5